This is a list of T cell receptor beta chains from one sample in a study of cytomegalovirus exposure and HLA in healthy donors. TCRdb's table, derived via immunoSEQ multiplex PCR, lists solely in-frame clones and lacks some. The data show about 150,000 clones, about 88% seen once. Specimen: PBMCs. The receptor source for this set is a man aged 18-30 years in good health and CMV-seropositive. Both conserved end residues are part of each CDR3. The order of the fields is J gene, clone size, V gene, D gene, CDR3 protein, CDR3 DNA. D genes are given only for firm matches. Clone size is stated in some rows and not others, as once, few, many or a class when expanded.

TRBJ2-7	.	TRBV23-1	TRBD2	CASTGGGYEQYF	TGCGCCAGCACCGGGGGGGGTTACGAGCAGTACTTC
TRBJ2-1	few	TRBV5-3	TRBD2	CAPGGDQFF	TGTGCCCCCGGGGGGGACCAGTTCTTC
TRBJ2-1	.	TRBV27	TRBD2	CASSRLAKGYNEQFF	TGTGCCAGCTCTAGACTAGCTAAGGGTTACAATGAGCAGTTCTTC
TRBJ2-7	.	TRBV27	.	CASRVEQGGIHEQYF	TGTGCCAGCAGAGTAGAACAGGGTGGGATCCACGAGCAGTACTTC
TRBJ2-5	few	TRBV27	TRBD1	CASCGQGQETQYF	TGTGCCAGCTGTGGACAGGGGCAAGAGACCCAGTACTTC
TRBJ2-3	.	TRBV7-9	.	CASRGREGPDTQYF	TGTGCCAGCAGGGGGCGGGAAGGGCCAGATACGCAGTATTTT
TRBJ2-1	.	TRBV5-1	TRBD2	CASSTTSGANNEQFF	TGCGCCAGCAGCACAACTAGCGGGGCTAACAATGAGCAGTTCTTC
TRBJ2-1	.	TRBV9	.	CASSAGAGLSYNEQFF	TGTGCCAGCAGCGCGGGAGCGGGTCTCTCCTACAATGAGCAGTTCTTC
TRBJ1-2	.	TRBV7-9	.	CASSPRATPRGGYTF	TGTGCCAGCAGCCCCAGGGCAACTCCACGAGGTGGCTACACCTTC
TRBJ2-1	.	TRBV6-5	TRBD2	CASSTGGSKNEQFF	TGTGCCAGCAGCACCGGCGGGAGCAAGAATGAGCAGTTCTTC
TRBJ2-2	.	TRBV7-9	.	CASSRDLGGNTGELFF	TGTGCCAGCAGCCGCGACCTGGGGGGTAACACCGGGGAGCTGTTTTTT
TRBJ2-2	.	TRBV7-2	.	CASEHLGPGELFF	TGTGCCAGCGAGCACCTGGGCCCCGGGGAGCTGTTTTTT
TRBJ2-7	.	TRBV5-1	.	CASSPDGQRLRLEEQYF	TGCGCCAGCAGCCCGGATGGGCAGCGGCTCAGGTTAGAGGAGCAGTACTTC
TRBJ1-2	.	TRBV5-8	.	CASSRTVSYTF	TGTGCCAGCAGCCGGACAGTTTCCTACACCTTC
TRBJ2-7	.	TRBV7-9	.	CASSPDYSYEQYF	TGTGCCAGCAGCCCGGACTATTCCTACGAGCAGTACTTC
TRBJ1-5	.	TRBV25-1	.	CASSDQGGSVQPQHF	TGTGCCAGCAGTGATCAAGGGGGAAGTGTCCAACCCCAGCATTTT
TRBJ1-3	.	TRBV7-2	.	CASSPASSGNTIYF	TGTGCCAGCAGCCCCGCCAGCTCTGGAAACACCATATATTTT